Shown below are 6 T cell receptor beta chains from a single sample sequenced in a study of cytomegalovirus exposure and HLA in healthy donors. Vbeta (60) and Jbeta (13) primers were used in the PCR. Here immunoSEQ multiplex PCR was the method, and the copy in TCRdb shows in-frame clones only, minus some. The data show 110,000 to 150,000 clones, with around 70% seen just once and roughly 2% held by the top ten. Sequences were obtained from PBMCs. These receptors were obtained from a woman aged 55-70 years in good health and CMV-seropositive.

The chain links TRBV4-2 to TRBJ2-7; TRBD1 is a possible D gene (5 bases). The CDR3 spans 14 residues. Germline assignment: CDR1 LGHNA and CDR2 YNFKEQ. The V gene lost 3 bases and the J gene lost 1 base, with 10 bases spanning the gap. In DNA, the CDR3 is TGTGCCAGCAGCCACCCTGACAGATCCTACGAGCAGTACTTC. Translation gives CASSHPDRSYEQYF.

This clone appeared a single time. The chain couples TRBV29-1 to TRBJ1-2; possibly TRBD1 for D (5 bases). The V gene lost 2 bases and the J gene lost 7 bases, with 20 bases spanning the gap. This CDR3 spans 15 amino acids. The germline CDR1 and CDR2 sequences are SQVTM and ANQGSEA. The CDR3 sequence is CSVESQPSREGGYTF. CDR3 coding DNA: TGCAGCGTTGAATCACAACCCAGCAGGGAAGGTGGCTACACCTTC.

V is TRBV7-3 and J is TRBJ1-1; D remains unclear. Germline CDR1 and CDR2: SGHTA and FQGTGA. The germline V and J ends were trimmed by 5 bases and 7 bases, with 14 bases remaining between them. The CDR3 extends over 13 amino acids. Here the CDR3 reads CASSTEAANEAFF. The CDR3 DNA follows: TGTGCCAGCAGCACCGAGGCGGCAAATGAAGCTTTCTTT.

The chain combines TRBV19 with TRBJ1-2; 7 bases match TRBD1. The CDR3 sequence is 15 residues long. The V segment lost 11 bases and the J segment 6 bases; nucleotides outside the gene matches: 18. Germline CDR1 is LNHDA and CDR2 is SQIVND (reference sequence). The CDR3 coding sequence is TGTGCCGCTTCTACGCAGGGGGGTTTAAGTAATGGCTACACCTTC. Its protein product is CAASTQGGLSNGYTF.

V and J are TRBV5-6 and TRBJ2-3; D might be TRBD1 (6 bases). The CDR3 is 15 residues long. V was trimmed by 2 bases and J by 0 bases, leaving 10 bases between them. Germline V lookup: CDR1 SGHDT, CDR2 YYEEEE. The CDR3: CASSFQGRSTDTQYF. DNA of the CDR3: TGTGCCAGCAGCTTCCAGGGGAGAAGCACAGATACGCAGTATTTT. The whole variable domain, filled in from reference TRBV5-6 and TRBJ2-3, reads DAGVTQSPTHLIKTRGQQVTLRCSPKSGHDTVSWYQQALGQGPQFIFQYYEEEERQRGNFPDRFSGHQFPNYSSELNVNALLLGDSALYLCASSFQGRSTDTQYFGPGTRLTVL.

This chain joins TRBV28 and TRBJ1-2, with D maybe TRBD1 (5 bases). V was shortened by 3 bases and J by 4 bases, with 9 bases between the two germline ends. There are 13 residues in the CDR3. Germline V gene sequence: CDR1 MDHEN, CDR2 SYDVKM. As DNA, the CDR3 is TGTGCCAGCAGTTTCCGGGGGGGCTATGGCTACACCTTC. Its translation: CASSFRGGYGYTF.